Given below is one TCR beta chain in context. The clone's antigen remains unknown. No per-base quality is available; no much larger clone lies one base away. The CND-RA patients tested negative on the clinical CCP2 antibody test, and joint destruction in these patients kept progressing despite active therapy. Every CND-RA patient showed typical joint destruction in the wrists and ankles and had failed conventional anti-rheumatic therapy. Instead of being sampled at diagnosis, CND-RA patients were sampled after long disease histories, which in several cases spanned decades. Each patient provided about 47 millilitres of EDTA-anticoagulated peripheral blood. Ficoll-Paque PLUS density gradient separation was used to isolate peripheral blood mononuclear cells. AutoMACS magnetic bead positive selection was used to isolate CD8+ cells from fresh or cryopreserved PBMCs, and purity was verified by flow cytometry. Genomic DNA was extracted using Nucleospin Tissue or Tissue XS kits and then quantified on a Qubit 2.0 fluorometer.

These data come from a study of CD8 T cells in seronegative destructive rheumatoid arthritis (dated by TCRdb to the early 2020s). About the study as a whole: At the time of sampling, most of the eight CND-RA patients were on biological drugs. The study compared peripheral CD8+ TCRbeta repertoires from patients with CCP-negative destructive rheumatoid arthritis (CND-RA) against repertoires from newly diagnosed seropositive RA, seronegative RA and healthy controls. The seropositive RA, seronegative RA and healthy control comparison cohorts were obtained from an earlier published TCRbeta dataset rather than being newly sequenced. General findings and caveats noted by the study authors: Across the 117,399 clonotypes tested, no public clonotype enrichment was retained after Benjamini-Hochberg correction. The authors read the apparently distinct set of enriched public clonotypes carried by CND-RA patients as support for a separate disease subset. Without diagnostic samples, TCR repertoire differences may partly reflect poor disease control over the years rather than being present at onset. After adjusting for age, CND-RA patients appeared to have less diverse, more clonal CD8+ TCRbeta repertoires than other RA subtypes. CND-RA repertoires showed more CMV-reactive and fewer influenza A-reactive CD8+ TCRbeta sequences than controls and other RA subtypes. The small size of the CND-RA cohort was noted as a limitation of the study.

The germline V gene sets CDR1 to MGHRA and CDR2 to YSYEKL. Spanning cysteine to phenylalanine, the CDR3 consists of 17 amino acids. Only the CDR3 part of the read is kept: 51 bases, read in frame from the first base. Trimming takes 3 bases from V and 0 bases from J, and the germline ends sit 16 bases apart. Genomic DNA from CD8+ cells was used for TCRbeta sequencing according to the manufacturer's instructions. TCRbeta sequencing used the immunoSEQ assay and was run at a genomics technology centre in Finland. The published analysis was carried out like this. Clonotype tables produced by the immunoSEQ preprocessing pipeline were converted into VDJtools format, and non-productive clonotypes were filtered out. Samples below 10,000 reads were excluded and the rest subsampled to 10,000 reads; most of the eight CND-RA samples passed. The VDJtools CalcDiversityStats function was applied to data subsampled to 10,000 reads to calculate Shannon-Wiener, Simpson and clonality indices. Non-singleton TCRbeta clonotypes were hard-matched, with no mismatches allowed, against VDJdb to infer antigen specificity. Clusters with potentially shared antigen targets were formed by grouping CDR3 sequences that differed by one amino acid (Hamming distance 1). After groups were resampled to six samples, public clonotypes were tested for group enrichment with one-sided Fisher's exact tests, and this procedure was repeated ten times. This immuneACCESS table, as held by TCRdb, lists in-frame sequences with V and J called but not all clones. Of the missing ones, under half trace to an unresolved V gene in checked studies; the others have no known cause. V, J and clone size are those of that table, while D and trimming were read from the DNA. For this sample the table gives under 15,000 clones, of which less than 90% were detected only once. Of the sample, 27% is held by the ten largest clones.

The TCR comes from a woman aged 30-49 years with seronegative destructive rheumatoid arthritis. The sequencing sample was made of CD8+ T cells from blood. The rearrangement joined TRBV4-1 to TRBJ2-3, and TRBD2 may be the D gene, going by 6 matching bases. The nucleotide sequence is TGCGCCAGCAGCCAGGACCCCACTAGCACTAGCACAGATACGCAGTATTTT. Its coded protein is CASSQDPTSTSTDTQYF.